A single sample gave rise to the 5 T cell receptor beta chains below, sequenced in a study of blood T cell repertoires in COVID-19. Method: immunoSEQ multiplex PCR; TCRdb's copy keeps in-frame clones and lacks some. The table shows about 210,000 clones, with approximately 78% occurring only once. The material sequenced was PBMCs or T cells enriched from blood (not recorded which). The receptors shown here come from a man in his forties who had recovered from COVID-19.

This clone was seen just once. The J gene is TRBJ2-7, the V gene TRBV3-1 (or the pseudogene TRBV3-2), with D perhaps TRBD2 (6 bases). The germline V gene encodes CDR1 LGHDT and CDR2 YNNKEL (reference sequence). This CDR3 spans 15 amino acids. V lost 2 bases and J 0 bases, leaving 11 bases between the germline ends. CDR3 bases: TGTGCCAGCAGCCAACCCGGGACTCCCTCCTACGAGCAGTACTTC. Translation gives CASSQPGTPSYEQYF.

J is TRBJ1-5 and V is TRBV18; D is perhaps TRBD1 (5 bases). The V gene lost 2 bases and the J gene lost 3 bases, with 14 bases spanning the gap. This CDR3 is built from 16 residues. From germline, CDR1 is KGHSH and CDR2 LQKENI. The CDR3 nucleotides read TGTGCCAGCTCACCAGGTCGGGGGAACGTCAATCAGCCCCAGCATTTT. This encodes CASSPGRGNVNQPQHF.

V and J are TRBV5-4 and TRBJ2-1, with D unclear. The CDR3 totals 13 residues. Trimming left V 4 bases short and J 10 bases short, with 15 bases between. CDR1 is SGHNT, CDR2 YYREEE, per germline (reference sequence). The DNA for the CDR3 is TGTGCCAGCAGCGCCTCCCTAGACGGCGAGCAGTTCTTC. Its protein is CASSASLDGEQFF.

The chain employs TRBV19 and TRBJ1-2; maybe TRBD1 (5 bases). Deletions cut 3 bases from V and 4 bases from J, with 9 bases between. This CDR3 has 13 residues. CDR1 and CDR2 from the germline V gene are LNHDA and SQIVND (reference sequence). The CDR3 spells CASSMRTIYGYTF. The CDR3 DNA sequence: TGTGCCAGTAGTATGAGGACAATCTATGGCTACACCTTC.

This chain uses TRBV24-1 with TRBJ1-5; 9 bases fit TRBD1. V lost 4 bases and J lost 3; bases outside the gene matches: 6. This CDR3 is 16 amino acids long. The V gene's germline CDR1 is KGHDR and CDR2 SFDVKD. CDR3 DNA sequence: TGTGCCACCAGTGACCATCGACAGGGGGACAATCAGCCCCAGCATTTT. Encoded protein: CATSDHRQGDNQPQHF.